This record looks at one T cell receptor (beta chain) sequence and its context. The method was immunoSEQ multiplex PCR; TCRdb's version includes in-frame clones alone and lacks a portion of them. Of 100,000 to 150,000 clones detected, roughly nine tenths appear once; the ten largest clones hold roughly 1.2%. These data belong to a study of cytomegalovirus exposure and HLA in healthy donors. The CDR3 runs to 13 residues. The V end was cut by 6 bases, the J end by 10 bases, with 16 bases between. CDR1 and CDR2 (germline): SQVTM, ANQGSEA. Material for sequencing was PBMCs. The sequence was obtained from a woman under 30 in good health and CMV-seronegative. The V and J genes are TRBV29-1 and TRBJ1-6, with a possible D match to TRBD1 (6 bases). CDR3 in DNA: TGCAGCGTGTGGGCAGGGGAAGACTCACCCCTCCACTTT. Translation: CSVWAGEDSPLHF.